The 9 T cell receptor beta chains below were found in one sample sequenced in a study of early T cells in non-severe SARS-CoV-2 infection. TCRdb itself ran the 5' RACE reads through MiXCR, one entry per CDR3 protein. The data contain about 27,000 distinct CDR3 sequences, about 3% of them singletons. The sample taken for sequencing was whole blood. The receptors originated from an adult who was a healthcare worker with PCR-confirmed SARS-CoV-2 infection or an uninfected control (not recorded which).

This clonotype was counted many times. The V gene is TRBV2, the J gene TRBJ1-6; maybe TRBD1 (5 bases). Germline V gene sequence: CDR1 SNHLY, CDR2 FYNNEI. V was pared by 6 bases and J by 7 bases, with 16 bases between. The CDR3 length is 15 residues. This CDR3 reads CASRGQGIGNSPLHF. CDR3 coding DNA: TGTGCCAGCAGGGGTCAGGGAATTGGAAATTCACCCCTCCACTTT.

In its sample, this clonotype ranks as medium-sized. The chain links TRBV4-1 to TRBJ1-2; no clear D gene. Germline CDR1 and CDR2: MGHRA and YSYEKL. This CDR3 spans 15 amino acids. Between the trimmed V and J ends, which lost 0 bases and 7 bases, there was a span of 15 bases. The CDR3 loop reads CASSQDFVGGRGYTF. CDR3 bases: TGCGCCAGCAGCCAAGATTTTGTAGGAGGCCGTGGCTACACCTTC.

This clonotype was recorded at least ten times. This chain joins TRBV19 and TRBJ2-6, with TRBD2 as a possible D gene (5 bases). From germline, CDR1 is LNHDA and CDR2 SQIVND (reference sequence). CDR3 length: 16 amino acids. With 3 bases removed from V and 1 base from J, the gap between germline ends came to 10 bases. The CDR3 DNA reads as TGTGCCAGTAGTATTTTCGAGGGATCTGGGGCCAACGTCCTGACTTTC. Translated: CASSIFEGSGANVLTF.

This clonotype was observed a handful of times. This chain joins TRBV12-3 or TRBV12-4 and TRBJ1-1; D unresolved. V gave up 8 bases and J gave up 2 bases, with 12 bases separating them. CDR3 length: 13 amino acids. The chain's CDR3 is CASGDTRNTEAFF. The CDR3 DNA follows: TGTGCCAGCGGTGACACGCGAAACACTGAAGCTTTCTTT.

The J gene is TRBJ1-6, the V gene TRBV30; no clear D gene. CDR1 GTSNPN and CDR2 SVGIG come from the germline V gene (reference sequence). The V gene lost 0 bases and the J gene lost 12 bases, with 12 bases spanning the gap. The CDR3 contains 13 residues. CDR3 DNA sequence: TGTGCCTGGAGTGTACACGGTGCCTTACCCCTCCACTTT. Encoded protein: CAWSVHGALPLHF.

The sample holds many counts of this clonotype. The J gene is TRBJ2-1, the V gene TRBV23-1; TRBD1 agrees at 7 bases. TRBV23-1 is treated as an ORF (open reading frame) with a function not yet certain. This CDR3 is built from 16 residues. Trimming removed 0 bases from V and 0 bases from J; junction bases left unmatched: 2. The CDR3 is CASSQSGTDSYNEQFF. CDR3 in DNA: TGCGCCAGCAGTCAATCGGGGACAGACTCCTACAATGAGCAGTTCTTC.

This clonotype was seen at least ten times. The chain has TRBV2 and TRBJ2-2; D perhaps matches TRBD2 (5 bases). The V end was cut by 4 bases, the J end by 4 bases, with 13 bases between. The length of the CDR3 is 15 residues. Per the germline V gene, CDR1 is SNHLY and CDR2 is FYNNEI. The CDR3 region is CASSVGLSITGELFF. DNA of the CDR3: TGTGCCAGCAGTGTCGGACTTTCCATCACCGGGGAGCTGTTTTTT.

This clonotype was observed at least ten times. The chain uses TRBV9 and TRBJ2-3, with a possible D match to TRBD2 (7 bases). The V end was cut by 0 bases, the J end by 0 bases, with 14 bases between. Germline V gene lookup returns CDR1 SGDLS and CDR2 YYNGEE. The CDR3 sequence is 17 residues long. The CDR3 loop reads CASSVGGGGASTDTQYF. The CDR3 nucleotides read TGTGCCAGCAGCGTAGGAGGCGGGGGCGCCAGCACAGATACGCAGTATTTT.

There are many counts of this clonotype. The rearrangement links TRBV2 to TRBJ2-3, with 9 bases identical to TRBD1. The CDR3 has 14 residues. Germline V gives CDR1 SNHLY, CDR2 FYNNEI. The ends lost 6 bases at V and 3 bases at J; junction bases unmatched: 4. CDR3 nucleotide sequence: TGTGCCAGCAGGAACAGGGGGCGGACAGATACGCAGTATTTT. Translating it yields CASRNRGRTDTQYF. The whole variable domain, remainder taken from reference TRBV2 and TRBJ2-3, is EPEVTQTPSHQVTQMGQEVILRCVPISNHLYFYWYRQILGQKVEFLVSFYNNEISEKSEIFDDQFSVERPDGSNFTLKIRSTKLEDSAMYFCASRNRGRTDTQYFGPGTRLTVL.